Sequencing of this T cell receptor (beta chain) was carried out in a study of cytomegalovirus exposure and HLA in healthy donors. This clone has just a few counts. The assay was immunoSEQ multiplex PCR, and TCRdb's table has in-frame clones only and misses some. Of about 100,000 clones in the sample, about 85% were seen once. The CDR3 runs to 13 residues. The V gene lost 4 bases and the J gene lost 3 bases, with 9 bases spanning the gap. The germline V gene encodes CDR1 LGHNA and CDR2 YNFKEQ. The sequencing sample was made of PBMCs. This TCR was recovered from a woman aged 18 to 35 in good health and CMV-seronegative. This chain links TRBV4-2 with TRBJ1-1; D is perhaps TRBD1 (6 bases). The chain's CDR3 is CASSPTGYTEAFF. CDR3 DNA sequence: TGTGCCAGCAGCCCTACAGGGTACACTGAAGCTTTCTTT.